Listed here is a single TCR beta chain. These data come from a study of cytomegalovirus exposure and HLA in healthy donors. The PCR had 60 Vbeta and 13 Jbeta primers. The assay was immunoSEQ multiplex PCR, and TCRdb's table has in-frame clones only and misses some. The sample contains 170,000 or so clones, 86% of which appear only once. Germline CDR1 and CDR2: ENHRY and SYGVKD. V lost 3 bases to trimming and J lost 1 base; unmatched junction nucleotides: 8. This CDR3 comprises 16 residues. The receptor's source is a woman younger than 30 in good health and CMV-seronegative. The rearrangement uses TRBV10-3 and TRBJ1-2, with 7 bases identical to TRBD1. The source material was PBMCs. Written as DNA, the CDR3 is TGTGCCATCAGTGACCTCTCCGCAGGGGGTAACTATGGCTACACCTTC. Residues: CAISDLSAGGNYGYTF.